The present T cell receptor (beta chain) was sequenced within a study of human T cells and chemical hapten exposure. TCRdb fed the RACE reads into MiXCR, producing one record per CDR3 protein. The sample records 300,000 to 450,000 distinct CDR3 sequences, nearly 5% being singletons. The V gene's germline CDR1 is SGHAT and CDR2 FQNNGV. This CDR3 is 13 amino acids long. Trimming took off 3 bases at V and 10 bases at J, with 10 bases between the two ends. The time point here: patch test 1, 2 weeks after DPC sensitization. Noted treatment: therapeutic diphenylcyclopropenone sensitization with weekly scalp DPC. This clonotype was counted between two and nine times.

The J gene is TRBJ1-6, the V gene TRBV11-2, with D possibly TRBD1 on 6 matching bases. This sequence originates from a woman in her 50s with alopecia areata. Some clones in this sample may be carry-over from other donors' samples. This sample comprised whole blood, obtained in connection with sensitization to the hapten diphenylcyclopropenone (DPC). The CDR3 nucleotides read TGTGCCAGCAGCTTGATACAGGGCTCACCCCTCCACTTT. This codes for CASSLIQGSPLHF. The variable domain in full, completed from reference TRBV11-2 and TRBJ1-6, reads EAGVAQSPRYKIIEKRQSVAFWCNPISGHATLYWYQQILGQGPKLLIQFQNNGVVDDSQLPKDRFSAERLKGVDSTLKIQPAKLEDSAVYLCASSLIQGSPLHFGNGTRLTVT.